These 21 T cell receptor beta chains came from one sample sequenced in a study of blood T cell repertoires in COVID-19. Profiled with immunoSEQ multiplex PCR; TCRdb holds only in-frame clones, not every one. Among 120,000 or so clones listed, around four fifths were seen once. Sequencing was performed on peripheral blood. These receptor sequences come from a human donor in a cohort sampled during active COVID-19.

A few counts support this clone. This chain uses TRBV19 with TRBJ2-3; tentative D call: TRBD2 (5 bases). Germline values: CDR1 LNHDA, CDR2 SQIVND (reference sequence). Deletions cut 4 bases from V and 3 bases from J, with 14 bases between. This CDR3 has 15 residues. CDR3 in DNA: TGTGCCAGTAGTAACCTTGGGAGTAGGACAGATACGCAGTATTTT. It is translated as CASSNLGSRTDTQYF.

The rearrangement joins TRBV2 to TRBJ2-7; a possible D gene is TRBD1 (5 bases). The V gene's germline CDR1 is SNHLY and CDR2 FYNNEI. The CDR3 totals 15 residues. Trimming pared 3 bases from V and 0 bases from J, leaving 12 bases between. CDR3 sequence (DNA): TGTGCCAGCAGTGATTGGGGCTTCAGCTCCTACGAGCAGTACTTC. Translating gives CASSDWGFSSYEQYF.

This clone was found once. An end of the junction differs from the germline gene, which may be a read error. The chain links TRBV6-2 or TRBV6-3 to TRBJ2-1, with 7 nucleotides matching TRBD2. This CDR3 is built from 13 residues. Germline loops: CDR1 MNHEY, CDR2 SVGEGT. CDR3 sequence: CASSYPASGEVVF. CDR3 DNA sequence: TGTGCCAGCAGTTACCCGGCTAGCGGAGAGGTAGTCTTC.

The chain combines TRBV28 with TRBJ1-2; 9 nucleotides align to TRBD1. Germline CDR1 is MDHEN and CDR2 is SYDVKM. V lost 7 bases to trimming and J lost 8 bases; unmatched junction nucleotides: 8. This CDR3 region has 13 residues. The CDR3 nucleotides are TGTGCCAGCACCAAACAGGGGGCGTCGGGCTACACCTTC. Translating gives CASTKQGASGYTF.

This clone was detected only a few times. The V call is TRBV19, the J call TRBJ1-5, with D possibly matching TRBD1 (5 bases). Germline CDR1 reads LNHDA; CDR2 reads SQIVND (reference sequence). V shed 5 bases and J shed 10 bases, with 15 bases lying between them. This CDR3 region has 13 residues. The CDR3 sequence is CASSGLTQGPQHF. Written as DNA, the CDR3 is TGTGCCAGTAGTGGGCTGACCCAGGGTCCCCAGCATTTT.

The chain joins TRBV21-1 to TRBJ2-1; the DNA was not used to check the table's D call, TRBD2. TRBV21-1 is assigned pseudogene status. The CDR3 runs 14 residues. CDR3 in DNA: TGTGCCAGCAGCAAGGGGGGGCCGGACAATGAGCAGTTCTTC. This codes for CASSKGGPDNEQFF.

The chain combines TRBV9 with TRBJ2-3; D is unresolved. This CDR3 spans 13 amino acids. Germline CDR1 SGDLS, CDR2 YYNGEE. The V end lost 4 bases, the J end lost 0 bases, and 6 bases lay between the germline ends. This CDR3 reads CASSQTSTDTQYF. As DNA, the CDR3 is TGTGCCAGCAGCCAAACTAGCACAGATACGCAGTATTTT.

J is TRBJ2-3 and V is TRBV15; TRBD2 matches 10 bases. The CDR3 has 15 residues. Germline V lookup: CDR1 LNHNV, CDR2 YYDKDF (reference sequence). V dropped 8 bases and J dropped 0; count of bases not matched to a gene: 5. Here the CDR3 reads CATRGLAESTDTQYF. CDR3 DNA: TGTGCCACCCGAGGACTAGCGGAAAGCACAGATACGCAGTATTTT.

For this clone: Other DNA sequences of this sample code for an identical CDR3. V is TRBV18 and J is TRBJ1-4, with D maybe TRBD1 (6 bases). V lost 6 bases, J lost 5 bases, and 10 bases lay in between. Germline V lookup: CDR1 KGHSH, CDR2 LQKENI. This CDR3 comprises 13 residues. The DNA for the CDR3 is TGTGCCAGCTCCCCAGGGGCAAATGAAAAACTGTTTTTT. Protein sequence: CASSPGANEKLFF.

This chain uses TRBV19 with TRBJ2-1; TRBD2 aligns across 9 bases. The ends lost 6 bases at V and 0 bases at J; junction bases unmatched: 3. Germline loops: CDR1 LNHDA, CDR2 SQIVND (reference sequence). This CDR3 has 15 amino acids. This chain's CDR3 is CASRGAGGSYNEQFF. CDR3 in DNA: TGTGCCAGTAGGGGAGCGGGAGGCTCCTACAATGAGCAGTTCTTC.

The rearrangement links TRBV10-3 to TRBJ1-4, with TRBD1 matching 9 bases. This CDR3 spans 16 amino acids. J was trimmed by 8 bases and V by 3 bases; bases with no gene match: 10. Germline CDR1 and CDR2: ENHRY and SYGVKD. CDR3 bases: TGTGCCATCAGTGACCCGGGGACAGGGCTTCAGGAAAAACTGTTTTTT. Its translation: CAISDPGTGLQEKLFF.

The rearrangement joins TRBV7-3 to TRBJ1-2; the match to TRBD1 covers 10 bases. The CDR3 covers 14 residues. Germline loops: CDR1 SGHTA, CDR2 FQGTGA. V lost 8 bases and J lost 2; bases outside the gene matches: 5. Here the CDR3 reads CASAPGQGNYGYTF. The DNA for the CDR3 is TGTGCCAGCGCCCCGGGACAGGGGAACTATGGCTACACCTTC.

V is TRBV6-2 or TRBV6-3 and J is TRBJ1-5; D remains unclear. The V end lost 4 bases, the J end lost 3 bases, and 7 bases lay between the germline ends. Germline V gene sequence: CDR1 MNHEY, CDR2 SVGEGT. This CDR3 has 13 residues. The CDR3, as DNA: TGTGCCAGCAGTTCAGGTTTCAATCAGCCCCAGCATTTT. Translated: CASSSGFNQPQHF.

This clone was found a few times. This chain joins TRBV7-9 and TRBJ2-2; a possible D gene is TRBD1 (6 bases). The V end was cut by 4 bases, the J end by 0 bases, with 12 bases between. Germline lookup yields CDR1 SEHNR and CDR2 FQNEAQ (reference sequence). The CDR3 contains 16 residues. The CDR3 coding sequence is TGTGCCAGCAGCTCCAGGACAGCGGCGAACACCGGGGAGCTGTTTTTT. Protein product: CASSSRTAANTGELFF.

The chain joins TRBV29-1 to TRBJ2-1; 8 bases are shared with TRBD1. The CDR3 contains 15 residues. Germline CDR1 reads SQVTM; CDR2 reads ANQGSEA. The V and J ends lost 5 bases and 0 bases, in that order; junction bases with no gene match: 6. This chain's CDR3 is CSVPGGSVSYNEQFF. The CDR3 DNA is TGCAGCGTTCCAGGGGGCAGCGTCTCCTACAATGAGCAGTTCTTC.

This chain connects TRBV2 to TRBJ1-4; 8 nucleotides line up with TRBD1. CDR3 length: 15 residues. Germline CDR1 SNHLY, CDR2 FYNNEI. The ends lost 0 bases at V and 5 bases at J; junction bases unmatched: 2. The CDR3 loop reads CASSEATGGNEKLFF. Here the CDR3 DNA reads TGTGCCAGCAGTGAAGCAACAGGGGGGAATGAAAAACTGTTTTTT.

The gene calls are TRBV6-2 or TRBV6-3 and TRBJ2-1; 10 nucleotides line up with TRBD2. CDR3 length: 15 residues. After removal of 6 bases from V and 6 bases from J, the junction contained 8 bases not matched to a gene. CDR1 and CDR2 from the germline V gene are MNHEY and SVGEGT. The CDR3 spells CASSPASGGGNEQFF. CDR3 coding DNA: TGTGCCAGCAGCCCCGCCAGCGGGGGGGGCAATGAGCAGTTCTTC.

This chain links TRBV28 with TRBJ1-1; maybe TRBD1 (6 bases). This CDR3 region has 14 residues. Trimming pared 6 bases from V and 1 base from J, leaving 12 bases between. CDR1 is MDHEN, CDR2 SYDVKM, per germline. The CDR3 DNA is TGTGCCAGCAGCCCGGGGACAAGGAACACTGAAGCTTTCTTT. Protein sequence: CASSPGTRNTEAFF.

This clone was seen a handful of times. V is TRBV7-2 and J is TRBJ2-4; the D gene is possibly TRBD1 (7 bases). The V gene's germline CDR1 is SGHTA and CDR2 FQGNSA. V lost 1 base and J lost 8, with 9 bases in between. CDR3 length: 13 residues. The CDR3 sequence: CASSLGRGDIQYF. The CDR3 nucleotides are TGTGCCAGCAGCTTAGGCAGGGGGGACATTCAGTACTTC.

The J gene is TRBJ2-1, the V gene TRBV5-1, with 9 positions matching TRBD2. CDR1 and CDR2 (germline): SGHRS, YFSETQ. The CDR3 spans 17 residues. The junction had 5 bases not matched to a gene; V was cut back by 0 bases and J by 1 base. CDR3 residues: CASSLVPSGDSYNEQFF. As DNA, the CDR3 is TGCGCCAGCAGCTTGGTACCTAGCGGGGATTCCTACAATGAGCAGTTCTTC.

J is TRBJ1-2 and V is TRBV29-1, with D uncertain. From germline, CDR1 is SQVTM and CDR2 ANQGSEA. There are 15 residues in the CDR3. V was clipped by 3 bases and J by 4 bases, with 18 bases between them. The chain's CDR3 is CSVDAFGSLPYGYTF. The CDR3 nucleotides read TGCAGCGTTGATGCATTTGGGAGTTTACCCTATGGCTACACCTTC. Supplemented by reference TRBV29-1 and TRBJ1-2, the full variable domain reads SAVISQKPSRDICQRGTSLTIQCQVDSQVTMMFWYRQQPGQSLTLIATANQGSEATYESGFVIDKFPISRPNLTFSTLTVSNMSPEDSSIYLCSVDAFGSLPYGYTFGSGTRLTVV.